This T cell receptor (beta chain) was observed in a study of technical replicates of blood from a few donors. Repertoires were generated with immunoSEQ multiplex PCR, while TCRdb's copy carries only in-frame clones and drops some. The top ten hold 0.2% to 0.25% of the sample, which has about 100,000 clones, more than 90% seen once. The junction had 14 bases not matched to a gene; V was cut back by 5 bases and J by 6 bases. Germline V gene data show CDR1 as MNHEY and CDR2 as SMNVEV (reference sequence). The CDR3 is 17 residues long. This clonotype was obtained from a human donor in good health. The sample consisted of T cells isolated from PBMCs. The J gene is TRBJ2-1, the V gene TRBV27, with 9 bases lining up with TRBD2. The CDR3 sequence is CASSKIKSGRQFNEQFF. CDR3 nucleotide sequence: TGTGCCAGCAGTAAGATCAAGAGCGGGAGGCAGTTCAATGAGCAGTTCTTC.